Following are 13 T cell receptor beta chains from one sample sequenced in a study of T cells in localized non-small cell lung cancer. Clones were sequenced by immunoSEQ multiplex PCR, and TCRdb holds only the in-frame ones, with some missing. Of roughly 25,000 clones in the sample, 92% were seen once. The starting material was peripheral blood, obtained before any cancer treatment. The source of these receptors is a woman aged 35-75 years with stage I lung adenocarcinoma.

This sequence joins TRBV2 and TRBJ1-4, with no clear D. The V gene lost 7 bases and the J gene lost 3 bases, with 9 bases spanning the gap. The CDR3 runs to 13 residues. In germline, CDR1 is SNHLY, CDR2 FYNNEI. The CDR3 nucleotides read TGTGCCAGCACACGGAGCTCTAATGAAAAACTGTTTTTT. It specifies CASTRSSNEKLFF.

The chain has TRBV2 and TRBJ2-7, with D tentatively TRBD2 (6 bases). The CDR3 runs 13 residues. Trimming took off 7 bases at V and 4 bases at J, with 14 bases between the two ends. Germline CDR1 SNHLY, CDR2 FYNNEI. CDR3 in DNA: TGTGCCAGCAAAGACTGGGAGGAATACGAGCAGTACTTC. Its translation: CASKDWEEYEQYF.

V and J are TRBV27 and TRBJ2-3; TRBD2 aligns across 9 bases. CDR3 length equals 15 residues. Germline trimming cut 7 bases from V and 0 bases from J; bases unmatched to any gene: 5. Germline V gene lookup returns CDR1 MNHEY and CDR2 SMNVEV (reference sequence). The DNA of the CDR3 is TGTGCCAGCAACCTCCTAGCGGGAAGCACAGATACGCAGTATTTT. Its translation: CASNLLAGSTDTQYF.

The chain carries TRBV5-1 and TRBJ2-3; 9 bases are a match to TRBD1. Germline loops: CDR1 SGHRS, CDR2 YFSETQ. V dropped 4 bases and J dropped 5; count of bases not matched to a gene: 11. The CDR3 extends over 16 amino acids. The CDR3: CASSSGQGTVLDTQYF. The CDR3 bases are TGCGCCAGCAGCAGCGGACAGGGGACTGTGCTAGATACGCAGTATTTT.

CDR3 DNA sequence: TGTGCCAGCAGTGAAATGTCAGCCCCCACAGATACGCAGTATTTT. Translated, it gives CASSEMSAPTDTQYF. V and J are TRBV6-4 and TRBJ2-3; D remains ambiguous. Trimming pared 3 bases from V and 2 bases from J, leaving 12 bases between. The CDR3 sequence is 15 residues long. Germline assignment: CDR1 MRHNA and CDR2 SNTAGT.

CDR3 residues: CASSFMSRKNEQFF. The DNA of the CDR3 is TGTGCCAGCAGTTTTATGTCGCGGAAGAATGAGCAGTTCTTC. The chain links TRBV28 to TRBJ2-1; no clear D gene. CDR3 length: 14 residues. Germline assignment: CDR1 MDHEN and CDR2 SYDVKM. The ends were cut back, 3 bases at V and 7 bases at J, with 13 bases in the middle.

The chain recombines TRBV7-2 with TRBJ1-1; D perhaps matches TRBD1 (6 bases). This CDR3 spans 12 amino acids. V was clipped by 6 bases and J by 11 bases, with 16 bases between them. Looked up from germline, CDR1 is SGHTA and CDR2 is FQGNSA. The CDR3: CASRGGGGFAFF. The CDR3 DNA reads TGTGCCAGCAGAGGGGGAGGGGGTTTTGCTTTCTTT.

This chain links TRBV5-6 with TRBJ2-7; D may be TRBD1 (6 bases). V was trimmed by 4 bases and J by 8 bases, leaving 25 bases between them. This CDR3 spans 16 amino acids. Per germline, CDR1 SGHDT and CDR2 YYEEEE. The CDR3, as DNA: TGTGCCAGCAGCGGCCTCCAGGGGTTCCTACTTGGTAAGCAGTACTTC. Its translation is CASSGLQGFLLGKQYF.

This sequence joins TRBV28 and TRBJ2-7; perhaps TRBD1 as D (7 bases). Germline V gene sequence: CDR1 MDHEN, CDR2 SYDVKM. V shed 4 bases and J shed 8 bases, with 27 bases lying between them. This CDR3 comprises 17 residues. The CDR3 protein is CASSSPVPGGLSGKQYF. Here the CDR3 DNA reads TGTGCCAGCAGTTCTCCCGTGCCAGGGGGACTCTCTGGTAAGCAGTACTTC.

This chain links TRBV5-1 with TRBJ2-1; TRBD2 matches 11 bases. Germline trimming cut 2 bases from V and 8 bases from J; bases unmatched to any gene: 12. The CDR3 runs 17 residues. CDR1 is SGHRS and CDR2 is YFSETQ in the germline V gene. This chain's CDR3 is CASSFFQQLAGDHEQFF. The DNA of the CDR3 is TGCGCCAGCAGCTTCTTCCAGCAACTAGCGGGAGATCATGAGCAGTTCTTC.

V usage is TRBV6-6 and J usage is TRBJ1-5, with TRBD1 as a possible D gene (5 bases). The CDR3 spans 15 residues. V was clipped by 6 bases and J by 5 bases, with 17 bases between them. Germline loops: CDR1 MNHNY, CDR2 SVGAGI (reference sequence). The CDR3 protein is CASSPGRGRDQPQHF. Written as DNA, the CDR3 is TGTGCCAGCAGCCCCGGGCGGGGGAGAGATCAGCCCCAGCATTTT.

This chain joins TRBV12-5 and TRBJ1-5; D might be TRBD1 (5 bases). V shed 1 base and J shed 4 bases, with 11 bases lying between them. The CDR3 totals 15 residues. From germline, CDR1 is LGHNT and CDR2 FRNRAP. The CDR3 spells CASGLGDGINQPQHF. The CDR3 DNA reads TGTGCTAGTGGTTTGGGGGACGGAATAAATCAGCCCCAGCATTTT.

This chain joins TRBV9 and TRBJ2-5; 8 bases agree with TRBD1. Losses at the gene ends were 3 bases for V and 2 bases for J; bases not matched to a gene: 6. The CDR3 runs 15 residues. Germline V gene sequence: CDR1 SGDLS, CDR2 YYNGEE. The CDR3 DNA reads TGTGCCAGCAGCGCAGGCAGGGGGCGGCAAGAGACCCAGTACTTC. Its protein product is CASSAGRGRQETQYF.